What follows are 6 T cell receptor beta chains derived from one specimen sequenced in a study of blood T cell repertoires in COVID-19. The data were produced by immunoSEQ multiplex PCR, yet TCRdb's version contains in-frame clones alone and is incomplete. Of roughly 100,000 clones in the sample, about 70% were seen once. Sequencing input: peripheral blood. The receptors stem from a human donor with acute or convalescent COVID-19. The donor label of this sample is uncertain.

The J gene is TRBJ2-3, the V gene TRBV30; 12 nucleotides match TRBD2. Germline V lookup: CDR1 GTSNPN, CDR2 SVGIG (reference sequence). This CDR3 is built from 18 residues. Trimming removed 3 bases from V and 4 bases from J; junction bases left unmatched: 14. The CDR3: CAWSPHLLAGGLSDTQYF. The DNA of the CDR3 is TGTGCCTGGAGCCCCCACCTTCTAGCGGGGGGGCTTTCAGATACGCAGTATTTT.

The chain combines TRBV9 with TRBJ1-5; TRBD1 agrees at 8 bases. The germline gives CDR1 SGDLS, CDR2 YYNGEE. Unmatched junction bases numbered 10, after V lost 5 bases and J lost 6 bases. This CDR3 has 15 amino acids. CDR3 sequence reads: CASSETGARSQPQHF. The DNA of the CDR3 is TGTGCCAGCAGTGAGACAGGGGCGCGGAGTCAGCCCCAGCATTTT.

The chain recombines TRBV18 with TRBJ2-5; D perhaps matches TRBD2 (5 bases). Germline CDR1 KGHSH, CDR2 LQKENI. CDR3 size: 13 residues. Deletions cut 6 bases from V and 3 bases from J, with 11 bases between. In DNA, the CDR3 is TGTGCCAGCTCGTTACAGACTAAAGAGACCCAGTACTTC. It codes for CASSLQTKETQYF.

In this sample, this clone turned up many times. The CDR3 reads CASSPGGRLSYEQYF. The CDR3 DNA follows: TGTGCCAGCAGCCCCGGGGGGAGGCTCTCCTACGAGCAGTACTTC. This chain joins TRBV5-6 and TRBJ2-7; 7 bases match TRBD2. The CDR3 is made up of 15 amino acids. CDR1 is SGHDT and CDR2 is YYEEEE in the germline V gene. After removal of 4 bases from V and 0 bases from J, the junction contained 7 bases not matched to a gene.

The rearrangement joins TRBV3-1 (or the pseudogene TRBV3-2) to TRBJ2-7, with D unresolved. Per the germline V gene, CDR1 is LGHDT and CDR2 is YNNKEL (reference sequence). Trimming pared 1 base from V and 3 bases from J, leaving 4 bases between. CDR3 length equals 12 residues. CDR3 bases: TGTGCCAGCAGCCAAGTCGGCTACGAGCAGTACTTC. It codes for CASSQVGYEQYF.

Here the CDR3 reads CASSPQPGENEAFF. In nucleotides, the CDR3 is TGTGCCAGCTCACCACAGCCAGGGGAAAATGAAGCTTTCTTT. This sequence joins TRBV18 and TRBJ1-1, with a weak D call TRBD1 (6 bases). The ends were cut back, 1 base at V and 7 bases at J, with 13 bases in the middle. Germline assignment: CDR1 KGHSH and CDR2 LQKENI. The CDR3 contains 14 residues.